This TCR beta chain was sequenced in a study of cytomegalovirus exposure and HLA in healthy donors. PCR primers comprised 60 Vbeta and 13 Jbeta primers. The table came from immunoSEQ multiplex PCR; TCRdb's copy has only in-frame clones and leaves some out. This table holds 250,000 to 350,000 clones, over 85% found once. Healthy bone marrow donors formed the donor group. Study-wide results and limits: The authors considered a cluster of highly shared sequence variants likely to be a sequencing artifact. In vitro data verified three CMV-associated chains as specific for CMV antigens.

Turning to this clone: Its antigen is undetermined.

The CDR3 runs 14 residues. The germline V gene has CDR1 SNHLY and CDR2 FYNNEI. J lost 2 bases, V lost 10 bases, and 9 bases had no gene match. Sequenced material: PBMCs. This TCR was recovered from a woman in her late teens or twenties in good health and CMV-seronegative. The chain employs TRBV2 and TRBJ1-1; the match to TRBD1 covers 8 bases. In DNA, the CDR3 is TGTGCCACAGAGACAGGGGCTTACAACACTGAAGCTTTCTTT. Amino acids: CATETGAYNTEAFF. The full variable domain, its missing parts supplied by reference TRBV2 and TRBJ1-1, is EPEVTQTPSHQVTQMGQEVILRCVPISNHLYFYWYRQILGQKVEFLVSFYNNEISEKSEIFDDQFSVERPDGSNFTLKIRSTKLEDSAMYFCATETGAYNTEAFFGQGTRLTVV.